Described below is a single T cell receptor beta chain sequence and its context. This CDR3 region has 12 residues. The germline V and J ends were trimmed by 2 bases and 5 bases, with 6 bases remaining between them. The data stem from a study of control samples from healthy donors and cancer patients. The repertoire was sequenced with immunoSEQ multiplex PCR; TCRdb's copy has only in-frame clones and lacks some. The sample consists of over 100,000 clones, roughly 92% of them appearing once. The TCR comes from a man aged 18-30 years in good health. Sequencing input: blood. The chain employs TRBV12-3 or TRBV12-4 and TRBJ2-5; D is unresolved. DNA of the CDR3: TGTGCCAGCAGTTTATCGTGGGAGACCCAGTACTTC. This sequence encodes CASSLSWETQYF.